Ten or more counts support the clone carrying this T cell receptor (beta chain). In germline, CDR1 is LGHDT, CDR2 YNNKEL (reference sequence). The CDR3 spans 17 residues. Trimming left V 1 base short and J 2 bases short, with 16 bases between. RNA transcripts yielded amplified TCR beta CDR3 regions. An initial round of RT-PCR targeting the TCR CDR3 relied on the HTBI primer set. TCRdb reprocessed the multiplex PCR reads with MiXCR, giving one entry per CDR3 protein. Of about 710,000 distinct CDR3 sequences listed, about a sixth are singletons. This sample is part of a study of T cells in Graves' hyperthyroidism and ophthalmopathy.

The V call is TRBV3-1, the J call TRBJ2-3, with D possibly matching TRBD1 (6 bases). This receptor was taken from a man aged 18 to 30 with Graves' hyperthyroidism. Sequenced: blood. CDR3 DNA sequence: TGTGCCAGCAGCCAAGCCCGGACAGCCTCCAACACAGATACGCAGTATTTT. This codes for CASSQARTASNTDTQYF.